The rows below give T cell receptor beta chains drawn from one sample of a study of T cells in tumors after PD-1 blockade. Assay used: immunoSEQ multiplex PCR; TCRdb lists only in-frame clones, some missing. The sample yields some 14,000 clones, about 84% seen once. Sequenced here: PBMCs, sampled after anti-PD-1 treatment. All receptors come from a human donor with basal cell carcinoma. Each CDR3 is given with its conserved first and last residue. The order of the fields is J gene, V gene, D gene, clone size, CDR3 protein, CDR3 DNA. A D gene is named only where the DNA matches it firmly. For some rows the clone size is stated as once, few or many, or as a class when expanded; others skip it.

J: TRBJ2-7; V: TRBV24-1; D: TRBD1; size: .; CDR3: CATSIRDRTYEQYF; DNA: TGTGCCACCAGTATCCGGGACAGGACCTACGAGCAGTACTTC
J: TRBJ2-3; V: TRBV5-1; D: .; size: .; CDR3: CASSPTSGSGGDTQYF; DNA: TGCGCCAGCAGCCCCACCAGCGGGTCTGGGGGAGATACGCAGTATTTT
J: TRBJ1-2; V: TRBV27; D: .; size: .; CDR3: CASRLDSNYGYTF; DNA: TGTGCCAGCAGACTGGACAGTAACTATGGCTACACCTTC
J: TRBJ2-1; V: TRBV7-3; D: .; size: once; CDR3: CASSSSLGGVNEQFF; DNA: TGTGCCAGCAGCTCTAGTCTTGGGGGAGTTAATGAGCAGTTCTTC
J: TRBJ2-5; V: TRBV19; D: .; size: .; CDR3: CASQGTPYSKTQYF; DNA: TGTGCCAGCCAAGGGACCCCCTATAGTAAGACCCAGTACTTC
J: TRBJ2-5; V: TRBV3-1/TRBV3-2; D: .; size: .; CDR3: CASGAAAKETQYF; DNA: TGTGCCAGCGGCGCGGCAGCGAAAGAGACCCAGTACTTC
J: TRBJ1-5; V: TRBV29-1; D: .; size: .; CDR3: CSVAWRNQPQHF; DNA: TGCAGCGTTGCCTGGAGGAATCAGCCCCAGCATTTT
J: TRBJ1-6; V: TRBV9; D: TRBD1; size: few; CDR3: CASSAQGQNNSPLHF; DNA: TGTGCCAGCAGCGCTCAGGGACAGAATAATTCACCCCTCCACTTT
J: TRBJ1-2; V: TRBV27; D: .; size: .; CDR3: CASSLSPRSGGYTF; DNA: TGTGCCAGCAGTTTATCCCCCAGATCGGGTGGCTACACCTTC
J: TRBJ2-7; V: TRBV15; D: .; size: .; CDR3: CATSRERNYEQYF; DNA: TGTGCCACCAGCAGAGAACGGAATTACGAGCAGTACTTC
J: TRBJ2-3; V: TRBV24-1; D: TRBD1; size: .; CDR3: CATSPSWTGYTDTQYF; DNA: TGTGCCACCAGCCCAAGTTGGACAGGGTACACAGATACGCAGTATTTT
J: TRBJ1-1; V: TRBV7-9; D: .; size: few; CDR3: CASSYRERNTEAFF; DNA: TGTGCCAGCAGCTACCGAGAACGGAACACTGAAGCTTTCTTT
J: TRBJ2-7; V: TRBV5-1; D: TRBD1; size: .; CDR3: CASSLRQGAAYEQYF; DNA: TGCGCCAGCAGCTTGAGACAGGGGGCGGCCTACGAGCAGTACTTC
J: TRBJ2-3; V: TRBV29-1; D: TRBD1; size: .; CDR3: CSVDKPQGTDTQYF; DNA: TGCAGCGTTGATAAGCCACAGGGGACAGATACGCAGTATTTT
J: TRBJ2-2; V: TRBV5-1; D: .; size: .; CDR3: CASRGGLSTGELFF; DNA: TGCGCCAGCAGGGGGGGACTGAGCACCGGGGAGCTGTTTTTT
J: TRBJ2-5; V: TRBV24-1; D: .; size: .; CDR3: CATSDRVDSGVQETQYF; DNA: TGTGCCACCAGTGATCGAGTGGACAGCGGGGTACAAGAGACCCAGTACTTC
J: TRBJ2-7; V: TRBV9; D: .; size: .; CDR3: CASSGTFGGEQYF; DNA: TGTGCCAGCAGCGGTACCTTCGGAGGTGAGCAGTACTTC
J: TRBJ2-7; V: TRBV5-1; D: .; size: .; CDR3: CASSSYGGREYEQYF; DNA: TGCGCCAGCAGTTCATACGGAGGGCGGGAATACGAGCAGTACTTC
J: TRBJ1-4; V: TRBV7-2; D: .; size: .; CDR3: CASSLRRGRRGTNEKLFF; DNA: TGTGCCAGCAGCCTAAGACGGGGGCGAAGAGGAACTAATGAAAAACTGTTTTTT
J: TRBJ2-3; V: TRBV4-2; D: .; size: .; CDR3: CASSQETSAGQSDTQYF; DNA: TGTGCCAGCAGCCAAGAGACCAGCGCCGGGCAATCAGATACGCAGTATTTT
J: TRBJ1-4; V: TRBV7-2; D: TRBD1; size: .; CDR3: CASSQTVDRAWEKLFF; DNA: TGTGCCAGCAGCCAAACTGTCGACAGGGCGTGGGAAAAACTGTTTTTT
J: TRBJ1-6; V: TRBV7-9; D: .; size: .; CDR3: CASSSERYSSYNSPLHF; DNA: TGTGCCAGCAGCTCGGAACGGTACAGCTCCTATAATTCACCCCTCCACTTT
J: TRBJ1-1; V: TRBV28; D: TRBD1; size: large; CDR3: CASSPGQGNTEAFF; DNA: TGTGCCAGCAGTCCAGGACAGGGGAACACTGAAGCTTTCTTT
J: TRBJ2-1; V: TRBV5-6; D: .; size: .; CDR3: CASSSTVGLYNEQFF; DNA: TGTGCCAGCAGCTCGACAGTTGGGCTCTACAATGAGCAGTTCTTC
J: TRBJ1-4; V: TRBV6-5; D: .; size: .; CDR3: CASRKILNEKLFF; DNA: TGTGCCAGCAGGAAGATCCTTAATGAAAAACTGTTTTTT
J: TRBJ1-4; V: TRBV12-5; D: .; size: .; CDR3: CASGLVGYAPEKLFF; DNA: TGTGCTAGTGGTTTGGTCGGATATGCGCCTGAAAAACTGTTTTTT
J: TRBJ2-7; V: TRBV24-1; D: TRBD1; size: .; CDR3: CATSDSGQPPYEQYF; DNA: TGTGCCACCAGTGATTCGGGACAGCCCCCGTACGAGCAGTACTTC
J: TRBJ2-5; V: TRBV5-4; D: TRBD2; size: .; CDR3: CASQTSGGIKTQYF; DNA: TGTGCCAGCCAGACTAGCGGGGGGATAAAGACCCAGTACTTC
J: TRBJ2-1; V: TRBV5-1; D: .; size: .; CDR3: CASSTPQSNEQFF; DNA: TGCGCCAGCAGCACCCCACAAAGCAATGAGCAGTTCTTC
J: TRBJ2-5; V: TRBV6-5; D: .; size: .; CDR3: CASSPQQETQYF; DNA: TGTGCCAGCAGTCCACAGCAAGAGACCCAGTACTTC
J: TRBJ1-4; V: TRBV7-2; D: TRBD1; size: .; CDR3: CASSSQTGVAEKLFF; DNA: TGTGCCAGCAGCTCCCAGACAGGGGTGGCTGAAAAACTGTTTTTT
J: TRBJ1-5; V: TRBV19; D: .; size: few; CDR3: CASSIVQGGNQPQHF; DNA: TGTGCCAGTAGTATTGTGCAGGGAGGAAATCAGCCCCAGCATTTT
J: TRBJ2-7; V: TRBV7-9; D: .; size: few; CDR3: CASSLWQGGYEQYF; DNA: TGTGCCAGCAGCTTATGGCAGGGAGGCTACGAGCAGTACTTC
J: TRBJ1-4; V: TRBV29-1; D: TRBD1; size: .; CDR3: CSDMPRGQSNEKLFF; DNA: TGCAGCGATATGCCTCGGGGACAGTCAAATGAAAAACTGTTTTTT
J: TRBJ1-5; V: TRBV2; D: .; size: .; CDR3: CASSGFGGSGNQPQHF; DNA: TGTGCCAGCAGTGGTTTTGGGGGTTCGGGCAATCAGCCCCAGCATTTT
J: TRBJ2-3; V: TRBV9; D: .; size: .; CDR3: CASSALQGPDTQYF; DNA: TGTGCCAGCAGCGCCTTACAGGGCCCAGATACGCAGTATTTT
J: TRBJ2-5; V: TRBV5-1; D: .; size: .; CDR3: CASSLREETQYF; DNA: TGCGCCAGCAGCTTGAGGGAAGAGACCCAGTACTTC
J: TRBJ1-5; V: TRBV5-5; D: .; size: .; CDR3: CASSPSSGSNQPQHF; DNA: TGTGCCAGCAGCCCATCCTCCGGTAGCAATCAGCCCCAGCATTTT
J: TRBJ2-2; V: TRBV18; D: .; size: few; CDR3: CASSPRQNTGELFF; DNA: TGTGCCAGCTCACCACGGCAGAACACCGGGGAGCTGTTTTTT
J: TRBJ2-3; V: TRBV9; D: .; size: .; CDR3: CASSVALGPTLGTDTQYF; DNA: TGTGCCAGCAGCGTAGCCCTTGGACCTACTTTGGGCACAGATACGCAGTATTTT
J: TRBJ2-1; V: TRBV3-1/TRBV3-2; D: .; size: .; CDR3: CASSPRQRPHEQFF; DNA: TGTGCCAGCAGCCCCCGACAACGACCCCATGAGCAGTTCTTC
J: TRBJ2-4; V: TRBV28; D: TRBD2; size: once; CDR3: CASSSTSGGPQNIQYF; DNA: TGTGCCAGCAGTTCCACTAGCGGGGGCCCTCAAAACATTCAGTACTTC
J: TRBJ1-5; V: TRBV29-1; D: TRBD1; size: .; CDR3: CSVSGTGGRNQPQHF; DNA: TGCAGCGTTTCGGGGACAGGGGGTCGCAATCAGCCCCAGCATTTT
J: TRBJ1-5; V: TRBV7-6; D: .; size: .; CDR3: CASSFWRPRAASNQPQHF; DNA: TGTGCCAGCAGCTTTTGGCGTCCCCGGGCAGCTAGCAATCAGCCCCAGCATTTT
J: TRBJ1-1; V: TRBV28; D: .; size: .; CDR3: CASSSGTNTEAFF; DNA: TGTGCCAGCAGTTCAGGGACCAACACTGAAGCTTTCTTT
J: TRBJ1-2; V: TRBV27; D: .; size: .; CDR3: CASSLRENYGYTF; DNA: TGTGCCAGCAGTTTACGGGAGAACTATGGCTACACCTTC
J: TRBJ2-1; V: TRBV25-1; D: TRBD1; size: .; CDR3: CASSVRDRSYNEQFF; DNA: TGTGCCAGCAGTGTCCGGGACAGATCCTACAATGAGCAGTTCTTC
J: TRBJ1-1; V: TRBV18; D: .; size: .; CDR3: CASSPKSWGKSTEAFF; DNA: TGTGCCAGCTCACCGAAGTCTTGGGGGAAGTCCACTGAAGCTTTCTTT
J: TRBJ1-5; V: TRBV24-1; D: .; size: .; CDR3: CATSDLDQAQHF; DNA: TGTGCCACCAGTGATTTGGACCAGGCCCAGCATTTT
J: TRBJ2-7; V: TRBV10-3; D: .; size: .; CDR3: CAIGANSYEQYF; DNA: TGTGCCATCGGGGCCAACTCCTACGAGCAGTACTTC
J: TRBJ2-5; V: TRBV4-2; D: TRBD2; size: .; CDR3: CASSPRGSGGAETQYF; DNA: TGTGCCAGCAGCCCCCGGGGTAGCGGGGGGGCTGAGACCCAGTACTTC
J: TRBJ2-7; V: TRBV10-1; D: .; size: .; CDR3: CASSVTGMGEQYF; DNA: TGCGCCAGCAGTGTTACGGGAATGGGCGAGCAGTACTTC
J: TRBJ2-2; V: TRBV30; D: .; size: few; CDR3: CAWIRGERSTGELFF; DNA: TGTGCCTGGATTAGGGGGGAACGAAGCACCGGGGAGCTGTTTTTT
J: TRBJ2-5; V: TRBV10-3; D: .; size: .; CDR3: CAISESWGQETQYF; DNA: TGTGCCATCAGTGAGTCGTGGGGACAAGAGACCCAGTACTTC
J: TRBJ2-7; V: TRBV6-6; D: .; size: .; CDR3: CASSRGYEQYF; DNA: TGTGCCAGCAGTCGGGGCTACGAGCAGTACTTC
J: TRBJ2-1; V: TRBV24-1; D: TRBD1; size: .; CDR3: CATSDPWTGTGFF; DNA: TGTGCCACCAGTGATCCGTGGACAGGGACGGGGTTCTTC
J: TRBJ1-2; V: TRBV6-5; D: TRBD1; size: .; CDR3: CASSHEGQGHGYTF; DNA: TGTGCCAGCAGTCACGAGGGACAGGGGCACGGCTACACCTTC
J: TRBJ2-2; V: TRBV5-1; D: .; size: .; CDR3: CASSLGDFGELFF; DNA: TGCGCCAGCAGCTTGGGGGACTTCGGGGAGCTGTTTTTT